The 23 T cell receptor beta chains below were found in one sample sequenced in a study of cytomegalovirus exposure and HLA in healthy donors. The PCR employed 60 Vbeta primers together with 13 Jbeta primers. TCRdb keeps only in-frame clones here, not all; method: immunoSEQ multiplex PCR. The table has 90,000 to 150,000 clones, around 79% seen once. Input material: PBMCs. These receptors were obtained from a woman under 30 in good health and CMV-seronegative.

Concerning this clone itself: The junction does not match germline at one end; this may be a read error. The chain combines TRBV19 with TRBJ2-7; 8 nucleotides agree with TRBD1. Germline V gene data show CDR1 as LNHDA and CDR2 as SQIVND (reference sequence). The CDR3 is made up of 13 amino acids. CDR3 sequence reads: CASSTGQGYEQYF. DNA for the CDR3: TGTGCCAGTAGTACAGGACAGGGCTACGAGCAGTACTTT.

CDR3 DNA: TGTGCCAGCAGTTTTGCGGGACAGGACCTATACGAGCAGTACTTC. Translating it yields CASSFAGQDLYEQYF. This chain connects TRBV28 to TRBJ2-7, with TRBD1 identical over 8 bases. V trimming: 3 bases; J trimming: 4 bases; junction bases outside the gene matches: 8. The CDR3 loop spans 15 amino acids. Per the germline V gene, CDR1 is MDHEN and CDR2 is SYDVKM.

The rearrangement uses TRBV4-1 and TRBJ1-2; D gene unclear. Germline V gene data show CDR1 as MGHRA and CDR2 as YSYEKL. The V and J ends lost 0 bases and 5 bases respectively, with 13 bases between them. This CDR3 contains 15 residues. As DNA, the CDR3 is TGCGCCAGCAGCCAAGACCCCGCGGTTCAATATGGCTACACCTTC. It is translated as CASSQDPAVQYGYTF.

The chain couples TRBV5-4 to TRBJ2-7; 9 bases are shared with TRBD1. V shed 4 bases, J shed 4 bases, and the junction held 3 bases outside the gene matches. CDR1 and CDR2 from the germline V gene are SGHNT and YYREEE (reference sequence). The CDR3 runs 13 residues. The chain's CDR3 is CASSPDRGYEQYF. CDR3 bases: TGTGCCAGCAGCCCGGACAGGGGATACGAGCAGTACTTC.

The chain recombines TRBV7-3 with TRBJ2-3, with TRBD2 matching over 11 bases. This CDR3 comprises 18 residues. Germline V lookup: CDR1 SGHTA, CDR2 FQGTGA. V lost 0 bases, J lost 0 bases, and 5 bases stayed unmatched. Here the CDR3 DNA reads TGTGCCAGCAGCTTAACTAGCGGGGGGGGAGGTAGCACAGATACGCAGTATTTT. Translated, it gives CASSLTSGGGGSTDTQYF.

This chain uses TRBV5-1 with TRBJ2-7; 7 bases are shared with TRBD1. This CDR3 contains 16 residues. Trimming took 5 bases from V and 5 from J; bases not matched to a gene: 16. Germline assignment: CDR1 SGHRS and CDR2 YFSETQ. The DNA of the CDR3 is TGCGCCAGCAGGCCTACCCCGGGACAGCGTACCAACGAGCAGTACTTC. This sequence encodes CASRPTPGQRTNEQYF.

CDR3 nucleotides: TGTGCCAGCAGCTCAGAGACAGGGCTTAGCAATCAGCCCCAGCATTTT. This encodes CASSSETGLSNQPQHF. The chain combines TRBV7-2 with TRBJ1-5; TRBD1 matches 7 bases. V gave up 4 bases and J gave up 0 bases; unmatched junction bases: 6. Germline CDR1 SGHTA, CDR2 FQGNSA. The CDR3 runs to 16 residues.

The chain combines TRBV2 with TRBJ1-2; 8 bases line up with TRBD1. Germline CDR1 SNHLY, CDR2 FYNNEI. The CDR3 has 14 amino acids. V dropped 7 bases and J dropped 5; count of bases not matched to a gene: 9. CDR3 nucleotides: TGTGCCAGCAATCTGCAGGGGGCCGGGTATGGCTACACCTTC. Its translation: CASNLQGAGYGYTF.

This clone has just one count. The V call is TRBV4-3, the J call TRBJ2-7; 8 bases match TRBD1. The CDR3 sequence is 14 residues long. Germline V gene lookup returns CDR1 LGHNA and CDR2 YSLEER. V lost 3 bases and J lost 1; bases outside the gene matches: 2. As DNA, the CDR3 is TGCGCCAGCAGCCAGGGACAGGAGTCCTACGAGCAGTACTTC. Translating it yields CASSQGQESYEQYF.

This chain uses TRBV27 with TRBJ1-1; a possible D gene is TRBD1 (5 bases). Germline V gene lookup returns CDR1 MNHEY and CDR2 SMNVEV (reference sequence). The CDR3 length is 15 residues. Trimming left V 2 bases short and J 10 bases short, with 20 bases between. CDR3 sequence (DNA): TGTGCCAGCAGTTTAATAGGTTCAGGGCGGGAGGGAGCTTTCTTT. Translating gives CASSLIGSGREGAFF.

The chain recombines TRBV27 with TRBJ2-3, with TRBD1 identical over 7 bases. CDR1 is MNHEY and CDR2 is SMNVEV in the germline V gene (reference sequence). The CDR3 length is 15 residues. V gave up 2 bases and J gave up 6 bases; unmatched junction bases: 8. CDR3 coding DNA: TGTGCCAGCAGTTTAAAAGGGGGCTTTGGGGATACGCAGTATTTT. Translation: CASSLKGGFGDTQYF.

The rearrangement links TRBV7-6 to TRBJ2-3; 8 bases fit TRBD1. Germline V gives CDR1 SGHVS, CDR2 FNYEAQ. Germline trimming cut 3 bases from V and 5 bases from J; bases unmatched to any gene: 4. The CDR3 length is 14 residues. The CDR3 sequence is CASSFGQGRDTQYF. The CDR3 bases are TGTGCCAGCAGCTTTGGACAGGGTAGAGATACGCAGTATTTT.

The CDR3: CASSHRQGNTGELFF. In DNA form, the CDR3 reads TGTGCCAGCAGCCACAGACAGGGTAACACCGGGGAGCTGTTTTTT. The chain is built from TRBV9 and TRBJ2-2; 7 nucleotides match TRBD1. This CDR3 comprises 15 residues. V trimming: 4 bases; J trimming: 2 bases; junction bases outside the gene matches: 5. Germline V gives CDR1 SGDLS, CDR2 YYNGEE.

The chain couples TRBV2 to TRBJ1-3; 8 bases align to TRBD1. Germline CDR1 reads SNHLY; CDR2 reads FYNNEI. The CDR3 is made up of 14 amino acids. The junction had 5 bases not matched to a gene; V was cut back by 5 bases and J by 5 bases. CDR3 bases: TGTGCCAGCAGTCCAGGACAGGGTAGAAACACCATATATTTT. Protein product: CASSPGQGRNTIYF.

This clone was found a few times. This chain joins TRBV14 and TRBJ2-3; D call uncertain. V lost 1 base, J lost 1 base, and 6 bases lay in between. Germline V lookup: CDR1 SGHDN, CDR2 FVKESK. The length of the CDR3 is 14 residues. The CDR3 region is CASSQVSGTDTQYF. CDR3 nucleotides: TGTGCCAGCAGCCAAGTGTCAGGCACAGATACGCAGTATTTT.

The genes are TRBV7-9 and TRBJ1-1; a weak D match, TRBD1 (6 bases). The ends were cut back, 10 bases at V and 5 bases at J, with 17 bases in the middle. Germline V lookup: CDR1 SEHNR, CDR2 FQNEAQ (reference sequence). The CDR3 sequence is 13 residues long. Here the CDR3 reads CATSRGGGTEAFF. CDR3 nucleotides: TGTGCCACGTCCCGGGGAGGGGGTACTGAAGCTTTCTTT.

This clone was detected only a few times. The rearrangement uses TRBV5-6 and TRBJ2-7; 7 bases are a match to TRBD1. Trimming at V came to 4 bases and at J to 3 bases, leaving 4 bases not matched to a gene. This CDR3 is 13 amino acids long. Germline V CDR1 and CDR2: SGHDT, YYEEEE. CDR3 residues: CASSLTGVYEQYF. The DNA for the CDR3 is TGTGCCAGCAGCCTTACAGGGGTCTACGAGCAGTACTTC. The full variable domain, with the rest looked up from reference TRBV5-6 and TRBJ2-7, is DAGVTQSPTHLIKTRGQQVTLRCSPKSGHDTVSWYQQALGQGPQFIFQYYEEEERQRGNFPDRFSGHQFPNYSSELNVNALLLGDSALYLCASSLTGVYEQYFGPGTRLTVT.

The chain joins TRBV7-2 to TRBJ2-7; D is possibly TRBD1 (6 bases). The V gene lost 3 bases and the J gene lost 6 bases, with 9 bases spanning the gap. The CDR3 loop spans 12 amino acids. Germline lookup yields CDR1 SGHTA and CDR2 FQGNSA. The CDR3 here is CASSFGQTEQYF. CDR3 coding DNA: TGTGCCAGCAGCTTTGGACAGACCGAGCAGTACTTC. The variable domain in full, completed from reference TRBV7-2 and TRBJ2-7, reads GAGVSQSPSNKVTEKGKDVELRCDPISGHTALYWYRQSLGQGLEFLIYFQGNSAPDKSGLPSDRFSAERTGGSVSTLTIQRTQQEDSAVYLCASSFGQTEQYFGPGTRLTVT.

The gene calls are TRBV6-1 and TRBJ2-1, with 9 bases lining up with TRBD1. The germline CDR1 and CDR2 sequences are MNHNS and SASEGT. The V gene end was trimmed by 6 bases and the J gene end by 5 bases; junction bases not matched to a gene: 5. The CDR3 runs 14 residues. The CDR3 region is CASRDRTGDNEQFF. In DNA form, the CDR3 reads TGTGCCAGCAGGGACAGGACAGGGGACAATGAGCAGTTCTTC.

In this sample, this clone turned up once. This chain uses TRBV27 with TRBJ2-6; D possibly corresponds to TRBD1 (6 bases). Germline V CDR1 and CDR2: MNHEY, SMNVEV (reference sequence). The CDR3 contains 15 residues. The V end lost 5 bases, the J end lost 2 bases, and 10 bases lay between the germline ends. CDR3 in amino acids: CASSIQGAGANVLTF. CDR3 coding DNA: TGTGCCAGCAGTATACAGGGAGCTGGGGCCAACGTCCTGACTTTC.

Comments on this clone: Its ends do not fully match the called genes, so a read error is possible. This same CDR3 is encoded by further DNA sequences in the sample. The genes are TRBV4-1 and TRBJ1-1, with D hard to call. From germline, CDR1 is MGHRA and CDR2 YSYEKL. CDR3 size: 15 residues. The CDR3, as DNA: TGCGCCAGTAGCCAAGTCCCCGCGGGGAGCTCTGAAGCTTTCTTT. Amino acid sequence: CASSQVPAGSSEAFF.

The chain has TRBV7-2 and TRBJ1-4; D uncertain. Trimming cost V 6 bases and J 8 bases, with 19 bases left between them. The CDR3 consists of 15 residues. Germline V gene data show CDR1 as SGHTA and CDR2 as FQGNSA. CDR3 in amino acids: CASSSPGNRREKLFF. In DNA, the CDR3 is TGTGCCAGCAGTTCTCCGGGGAACCGGCGGGAAAAACTGTTTTTT.

The chain carries TRBV11-3 and TRBJ2-2; D perhaps matches TRBD1 (5 bases). CDR1 and CDR2 from the germline V gene are SGHNT and YENEEA. CDR3 length: 13 amino acids. V gave up 5 bases and J gave up 4 bases, with 8 bases separating them. The CDR3 DNA sequence: TGTGCCAGCAGCCCCCAGGGCACCGGGGAGCTGTTTTTT. Its translation is CASSPQGTGELFF.